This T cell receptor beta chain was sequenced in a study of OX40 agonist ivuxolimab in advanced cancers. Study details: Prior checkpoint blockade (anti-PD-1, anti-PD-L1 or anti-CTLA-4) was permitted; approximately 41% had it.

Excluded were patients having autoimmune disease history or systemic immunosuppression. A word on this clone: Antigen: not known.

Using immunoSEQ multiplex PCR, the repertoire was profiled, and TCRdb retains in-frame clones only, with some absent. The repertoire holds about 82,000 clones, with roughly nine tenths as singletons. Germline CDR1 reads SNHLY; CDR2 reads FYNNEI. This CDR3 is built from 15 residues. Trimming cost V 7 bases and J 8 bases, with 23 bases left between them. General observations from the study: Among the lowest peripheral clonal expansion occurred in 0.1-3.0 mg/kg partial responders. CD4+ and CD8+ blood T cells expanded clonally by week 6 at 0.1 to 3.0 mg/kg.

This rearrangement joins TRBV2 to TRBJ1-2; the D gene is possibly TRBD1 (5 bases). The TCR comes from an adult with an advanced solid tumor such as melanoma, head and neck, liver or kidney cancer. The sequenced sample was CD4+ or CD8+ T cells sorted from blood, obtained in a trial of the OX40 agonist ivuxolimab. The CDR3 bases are TGTGCCAGCAAACCAGGGACGGACGGCCCCGGGGGCTACACCTTC. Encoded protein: CASKPGTDGPGGYTF.